A single sample gave rise to the 9 T cell receptor beta chains below, sequenced in a study of blood T cell repertoires in COVID-19. The assay was immunoSEQ multiplex PCR, and TCRdb's table has in-frame clones only and misses some. The table lists 150,000 to 200,000 clones, 88% of them singletons. Material: peripheral blood. The receptors derive from a man in his 60s with acute or convalescent COVID-19.

This chain connects TRBV24-1 to TRBJ2-2; D is uncertain. Germline V lookup: CDR1 KGHDR, CDR2 SFDVKD. Trimming stripped 3 bases from V and 1 base from J, with 11 bases between. The length of the CDR3 is 16 residues. The CDR3 here is CATSDHLAGNTGELFF. The CDR3 nucleotides are TGTGCCACCAGTGATCACCTGGCAGGGAACACCGGGGAGCTGTTTTTT.

In its sample, this clone was seen once. CDR3 sequence reads: CASSQQDNEKLFF. DNA for the CDR3: TGCGCCAGCAGCCAACAGGATAATGAAAAACTGTTTTTT. This rearrangement joins TRBV5-1 to TRBJ1-4; tentative D call: TRBD1 (5 bases). Germline V gives CDR1 SGHRS, CDR2 YFSETQ. Trimming cost V 4 bases and J 4 bases, with 8 bases left between them. The CDR3 is made up of 13 amino acids.

The gene calls are TRBV5-1 and TRBJ2-3, with D perhaps matching TRBD1 (5 bases). V was shortened by 0 bases and J by 6 bases, with 8 bases between the two germline ends. CDR1 and CDR2 from the germline V gene are SGHRS and YFSETQ. The CDR3 contains 13 residues. CDR3 coding DNA: TGCGCCAGCAGCTTGGCAGGGTCGGATACGCAGTATTTT. Its translation is CASSLAGSDTQYF.

The rearrangement links TRBV6-7 to TRBJ1-1; D may be TRBD1 (5 bases). TRBV6-7 qualifies as an ORF whose function is uncertain. The CDR3 consists of 13 residues. The V and J ends lost 2 bases and 12 bases respectively, with 16 bases between them. This CDR3 is CASSYGVGGLTFF. Here the CDR3 DNA reads TGTGCCAGCAGTTACGGGGTGGGGGGATTGACTTTCTTT.

V and J are TRBV2 and TRBJ1-1, with D perhaps matching TRBD1 (6 bases). The CDR3 is 14 residues long. Germline assignment: CDR1 SNHLY and CDR2 FYNNEI. Trimming left V 5 bases short and J 1 base short, with 11 bases between. CDR3 protein: CASSREQGNTEAFF. The CDR3 nucleotides are TGTGCCAGCAGTCGAGAACAGGGGAACACTGAAGCTTTCTTT.

This chain links TRBV24-1 with TRBJ2-3, with a possible D match to TRBD2 (6 bases). The germline gives CDR1 KGHDR, CDR2 SFDVKD. V lost 6 bases and J lost 3, with 15 bases in between. The CDR3 has 15 amino acids. Here the CDR3 reads CATSWGDPGTDTQYF. In DNA form, the CDR3 reads TGTGCCACCAGTTGGGGGGACCCAGGGACAGATACGCAGTATTTT.

The chain has TRBV7-9 and TRBJ2-1; perhaps TRBD2 as D (6 bases). V was pared by 1 base and J by 8 bases, with 15 bases between. The CDR3 sequence is 15 residues long. Germline lookup yields CDR1 SEHNR and CDR2 FQNEAQ (reference sequence). CDR3: CASSLDDPGVHEQFF. Written as DNA, the CDR3 is TGTGCCAGCAGCTTAGATGATCCGGGAGTTCATGAGCAGTTCTTC. The variable domain in full, completed from reference TRBV7-9 and TRBJ2-1, reads DTGVSQNPRHKITKRGQNVTFRCDPISEHNRLYWYRQTLGQGPEFLTYFQNEAQLEKSRLLSDRFSAERPKGSFSTLEIQRTEQGDSAMYLCASSLDDPGVHEQFFGPGTRLTVL.

The chain joins TRBV2 to TRBJ1-5; no reliable D call. The V gene lost 5 bases and the J gene lost 7 bases, with 15 bases spanning the gap. Germline CDR1 reads SNHLY; CDR2 reads FYNNEI. This CDR3 has 14 amino acids. The CDR3 bases are TGTGCCAGCAGTATCGATTTTACGGGACAGCCCCAGCATTTT. Translating gives CASSIDFTGQPQHF.

The rearrangement uses TRBV5-1 and TRBJ1-2; no clear D. The V end was cut by 6 bases, the J end by 4 bases, with 22 bases between. In germline, CDR1 is SGHRS, CDR2 YFSETQ. This CDR3 spans 16 amino acids. Here the CDR3 DNA reads TGCGCCAGCAATGACCGGGAGGCAGTGGTAGGCTATGGCTACACCTTC. This codes for CASNDREAVVGYGYTF.